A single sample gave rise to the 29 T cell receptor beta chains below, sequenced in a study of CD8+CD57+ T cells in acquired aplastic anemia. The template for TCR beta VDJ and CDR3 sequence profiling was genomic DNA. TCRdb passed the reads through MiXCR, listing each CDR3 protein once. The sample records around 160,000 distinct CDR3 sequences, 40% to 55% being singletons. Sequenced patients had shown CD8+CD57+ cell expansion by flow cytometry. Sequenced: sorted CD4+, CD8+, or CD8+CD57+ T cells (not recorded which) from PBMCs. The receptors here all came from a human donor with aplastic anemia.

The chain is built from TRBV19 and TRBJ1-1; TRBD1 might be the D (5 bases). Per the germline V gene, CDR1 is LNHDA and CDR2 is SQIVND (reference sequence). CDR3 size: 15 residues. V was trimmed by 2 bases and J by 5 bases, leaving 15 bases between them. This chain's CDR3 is CASSIYGVQETEAFF. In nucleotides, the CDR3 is TGTGCCAGTAGTATATACGGAGTACAGGAAACTGAAGCTTTCTTT.

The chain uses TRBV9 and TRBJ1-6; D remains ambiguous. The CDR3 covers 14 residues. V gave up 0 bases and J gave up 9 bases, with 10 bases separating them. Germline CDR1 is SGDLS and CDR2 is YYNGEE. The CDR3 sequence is CASSVGLVGSPLHF. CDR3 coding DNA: TGTGCCAGCAGCGTAGGGTTGGTGGGTTCACCCCTCCACTTT.

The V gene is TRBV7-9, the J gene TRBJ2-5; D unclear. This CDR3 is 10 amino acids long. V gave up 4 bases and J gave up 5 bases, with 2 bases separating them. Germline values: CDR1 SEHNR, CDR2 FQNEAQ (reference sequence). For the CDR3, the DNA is TGTGCCAGCAGCTACGAGACCCAGTACTTC. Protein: CASSYETQYF. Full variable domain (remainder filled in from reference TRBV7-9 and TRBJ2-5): DTGVSQNPRHKITKRGQNVTFRCDPISEHNRLYWYRQTLGQGPEFLTYFQNEAQLEKSRLLSDRFSAERPKGSFSTLEIQRTEQGDSAMYLCASSYETQYFGPGTRLLVL.

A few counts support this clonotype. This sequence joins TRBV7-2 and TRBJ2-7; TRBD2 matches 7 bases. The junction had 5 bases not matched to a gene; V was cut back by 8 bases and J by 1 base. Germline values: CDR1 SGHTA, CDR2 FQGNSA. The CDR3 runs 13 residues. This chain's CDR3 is CASRRGESYEQYF. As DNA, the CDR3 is TGTGCCAGCCGTCGGGGGGAGTCCTACGAGCAGTACTTC.

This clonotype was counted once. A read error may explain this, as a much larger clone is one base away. This CDR3 is CASSIRLAATDTQCF. The DNA of the CDR3 is TGTGCCAGCAGCATCAGACTAGCGGCCACAGATACGCAGTGTTTT. This chain connects TRBV11-2 to TRBJ2-3; 9 nucleotides match TRBD2. The CDR3 has 15 amino acids. Germline-derived CDR1 and CDR2 are SGHAT and FQNNGV. The full variable domain, with the rest looked up from reference TRBV11-2 and TRBJ2-3, is EAGVAQSPRYKIIEKRQSVAFWCNPISGHATLYWYQQILGQGPKLLIQFQNNGVVDDSQLPKDRFSAERLKGVDSTLKIQPAKLEDSAVYLCASSIRLAATDTQCFGPGTRLTVL.

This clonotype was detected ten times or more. CDR3 DNA sequence: TGCAGCGTTGAAGGGCTCCCCGACAGGGCCAGATACAATGAGCAGTTCTTC. Translating gives CSVEGLPDRARYNEQFF. The chain couples TRBV29-1 to TRBJ2-1; 7 nucleotides match TRBD1. V trimming: 1 base; J trimming: 4 bases; junction bases outside the gene matches: 13. This CDR3 has 17 amino acids. Germline V gene data show CDR1 as SQVTM and CDR2 as ANQGSEA.

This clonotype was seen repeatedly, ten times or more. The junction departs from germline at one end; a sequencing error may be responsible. DNA of the CDR3: TGTGCCAGTAGTATTTCCTCCGGCGCAGGTGGGGGAGTCCAATTC. Amino acid sequence: CASSISSGAGGGVQF. The genes are TRBV19 and TRBJ2-7; D might be TRBD1 or TRBD2, each matching 5 bases. There are 15 residues in the CDR3. Germline assignment: CDR1 LNHDA and CDR2 SQIVND (reference sequence).

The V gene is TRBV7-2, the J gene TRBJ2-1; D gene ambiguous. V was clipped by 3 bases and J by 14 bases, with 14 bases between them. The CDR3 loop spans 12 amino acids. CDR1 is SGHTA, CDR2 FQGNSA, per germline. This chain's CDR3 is CASSLGFTSEFF. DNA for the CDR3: TGTGCCAGCAGCTTGGGTTTCACTTCCGAGTTCTTC.

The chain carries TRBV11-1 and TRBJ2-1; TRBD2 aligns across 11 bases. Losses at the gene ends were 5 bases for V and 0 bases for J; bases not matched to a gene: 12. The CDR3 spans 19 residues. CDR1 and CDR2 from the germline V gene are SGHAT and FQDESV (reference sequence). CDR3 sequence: CASSGGLAGPSSSYNEQFF. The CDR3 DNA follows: TGTGCCAGCAGCGGAGGACTAGCGGGTCCCTCAAGCTCCTACAATGAGCAGTTCTTC.

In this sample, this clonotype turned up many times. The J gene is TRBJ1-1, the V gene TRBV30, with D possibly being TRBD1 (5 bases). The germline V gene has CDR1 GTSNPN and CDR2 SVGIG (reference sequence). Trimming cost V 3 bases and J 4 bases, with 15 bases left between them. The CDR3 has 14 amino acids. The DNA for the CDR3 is TGTGCCTGGAGAATTTCTGGGAGGGGCACTGAAGCTTTCTTT. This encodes CAWRISGRGTEAFF.

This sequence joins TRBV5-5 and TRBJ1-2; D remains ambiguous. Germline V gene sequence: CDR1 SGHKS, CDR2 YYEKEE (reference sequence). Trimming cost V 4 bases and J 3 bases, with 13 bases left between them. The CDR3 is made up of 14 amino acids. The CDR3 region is CASSPLGFDYGYTF. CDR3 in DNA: TGTGCCAGCAGCCCTCTAGGGTTCGACTATGGCTACACCTTC.

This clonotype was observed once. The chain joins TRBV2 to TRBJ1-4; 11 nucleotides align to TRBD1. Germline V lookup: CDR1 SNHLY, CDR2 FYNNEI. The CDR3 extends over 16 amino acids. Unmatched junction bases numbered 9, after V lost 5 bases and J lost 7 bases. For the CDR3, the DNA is TGTGCCAGCAGTTACGGTGGGACAGGGGGAGGTGAAAAACTGTTTTTT. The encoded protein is CASSYGGTGGGEKLFF.

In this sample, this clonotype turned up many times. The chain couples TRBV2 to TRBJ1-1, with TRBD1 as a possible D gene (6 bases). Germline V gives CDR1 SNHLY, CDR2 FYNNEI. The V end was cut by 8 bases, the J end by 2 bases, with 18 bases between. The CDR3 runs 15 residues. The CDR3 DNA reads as TGTGCCAGCGTGGGGGCGGCGGGCCCTAACACTGAAGCTTTCTTT. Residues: CASVGAAGPNTEAFF.

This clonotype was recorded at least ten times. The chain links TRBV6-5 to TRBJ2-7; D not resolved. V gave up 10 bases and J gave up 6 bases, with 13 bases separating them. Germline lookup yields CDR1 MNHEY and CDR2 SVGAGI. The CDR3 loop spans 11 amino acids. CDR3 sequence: CATTGGPEQYF. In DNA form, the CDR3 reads TGTGCCACCACCGGCGGTCCCGAGCAGTACTTC.

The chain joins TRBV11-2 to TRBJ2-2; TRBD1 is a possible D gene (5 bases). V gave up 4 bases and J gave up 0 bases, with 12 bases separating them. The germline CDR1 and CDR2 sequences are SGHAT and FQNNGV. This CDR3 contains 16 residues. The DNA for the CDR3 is TGTGCCAGCAGCTCCACAGGAATCACGAACACCGGGGAGCTGTTTTTT. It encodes CASSSTGITNTGELFF. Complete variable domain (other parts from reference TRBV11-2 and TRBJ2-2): EAGVAQSPRYKIIEKRQSVAFWCNPISGHATLYWYQQILGQGPKLLIQFQNNGVVDDSQLPKDRFSAERLKGVDSTLKIQPAKLEDSAVYLCASSSTGITNTGELFFGEGSRLTVL.

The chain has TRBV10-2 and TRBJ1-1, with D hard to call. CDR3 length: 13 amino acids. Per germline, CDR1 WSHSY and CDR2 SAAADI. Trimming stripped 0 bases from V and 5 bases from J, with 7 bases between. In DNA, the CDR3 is TGCGCCAGCAGTGAGTCAGGAATGACTGAAGCTTTCTTT. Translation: CASSESGMTEAFF.

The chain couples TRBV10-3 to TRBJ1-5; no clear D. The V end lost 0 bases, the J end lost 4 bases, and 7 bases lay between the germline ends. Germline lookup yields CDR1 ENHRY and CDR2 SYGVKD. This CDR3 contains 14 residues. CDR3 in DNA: TGTGCCATCAGTGAGTCGTCCTCAAATCAGCCCCAGCATTTT. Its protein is CAISESSSNQPQHF.

CDR3 coding DNA: TGTGCCAGCAGCGCCAGGGGCGCGGGTGAAAAACTGTTTTTT. Translating it yields CASSARGAGEKLFF. The chain links TRBV14 to TRBJ1-4; a weak D match, TRBD1 (6 bases). V was pared by 5 bases and J by 7 bases, with 14 bases between. Germline assignment: CDR1 SGHDN and CDR2 FVKESK. The CDR3 spans 14 residues.

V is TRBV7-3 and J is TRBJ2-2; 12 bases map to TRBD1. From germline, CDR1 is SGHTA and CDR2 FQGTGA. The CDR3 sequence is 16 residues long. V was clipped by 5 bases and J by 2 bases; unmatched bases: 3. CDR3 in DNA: TGTGCCAGCAGCCAAGGGACAGGGGGCAACACCGGGGAGCTGTTTTTT. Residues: CASSQGTGGNTGELFF. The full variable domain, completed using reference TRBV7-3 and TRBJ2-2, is GAGVSQTPSNKVTEKGKYVELRCDPISGHTALYWYRQSLGQGPEFLIYFQGTGAADDSGLPNDRFFAVRPEGSVSTLKIQRTERGDSAVYLCASSQGTGGNTGELFFGEGSRLTVL.

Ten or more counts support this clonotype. CDR3 amino acids: CASSDPAGSAYEQYF. In DNA, the CDR3 is TGTGCCAGCAGTGATCCGGCAGGGTCCGCCTACGAGCAGTACTTC. The V and J genes are TRBV25-1 and TRBJ2-7; D is perhaps TRBD1 (5 bases). CDR1 and CDR2 from the germline V gene are MGHDK and SYGVNS. The CDR3 length is 15 residues. V lost 3 bases and J 2 bases, leaving 14 bases between the germline ends.

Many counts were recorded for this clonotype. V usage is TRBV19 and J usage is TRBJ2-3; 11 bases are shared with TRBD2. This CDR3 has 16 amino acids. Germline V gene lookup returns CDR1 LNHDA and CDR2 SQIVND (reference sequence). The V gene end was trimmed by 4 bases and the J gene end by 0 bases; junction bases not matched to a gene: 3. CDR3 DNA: TGTGCCAGTAGTAACCTAGCGGGAGGAAGCACAGATACGCAGTATTTT. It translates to CASSNLAGGSTDTQYF.

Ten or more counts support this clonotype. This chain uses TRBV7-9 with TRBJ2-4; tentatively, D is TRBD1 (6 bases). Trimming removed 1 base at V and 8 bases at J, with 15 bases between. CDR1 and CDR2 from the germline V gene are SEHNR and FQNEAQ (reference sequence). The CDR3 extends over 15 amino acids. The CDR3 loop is CASSLGDPGVDIQYF. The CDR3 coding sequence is TGTGCCAGCAGCTTAGGGGATCCAGGGGTGGACATTCAGTACTTC.

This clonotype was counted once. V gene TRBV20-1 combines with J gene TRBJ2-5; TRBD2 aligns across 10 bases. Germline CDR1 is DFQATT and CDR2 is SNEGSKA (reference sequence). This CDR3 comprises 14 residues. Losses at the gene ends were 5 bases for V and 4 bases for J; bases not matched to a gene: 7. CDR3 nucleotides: TGCAGTGCTTTCCCGGCTAGCGGGAGAGAGACCCAGTACTTC. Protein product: CSAFPASGRETQYF.

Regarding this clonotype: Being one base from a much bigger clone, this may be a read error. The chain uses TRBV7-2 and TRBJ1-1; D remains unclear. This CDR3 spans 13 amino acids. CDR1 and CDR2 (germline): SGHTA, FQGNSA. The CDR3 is CASSLAANTQAFF. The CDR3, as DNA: TGTGCCAGCAGCTTAGCGGCTAACACTCAAGCTTTCTTT. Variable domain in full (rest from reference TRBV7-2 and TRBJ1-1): GAGVSQSPSNKVTEKGKDVELRCDPISGHTALYWYRQSLGQGLEFLIYFQGNSAPDKSGLPSDRFSAERTGGSVSTLTIQRTQQEDSAVYLCASSLAANTQAFFGQGTRLTVV.

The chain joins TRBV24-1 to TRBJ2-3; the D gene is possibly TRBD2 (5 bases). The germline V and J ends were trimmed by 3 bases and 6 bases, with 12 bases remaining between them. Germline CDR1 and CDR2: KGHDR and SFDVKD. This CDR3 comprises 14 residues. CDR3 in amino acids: CATSDPRTSDTQYF. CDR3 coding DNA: TGTGCCACCAGTGATCCTCGGACTTCTGATACGCAGTATTTT.

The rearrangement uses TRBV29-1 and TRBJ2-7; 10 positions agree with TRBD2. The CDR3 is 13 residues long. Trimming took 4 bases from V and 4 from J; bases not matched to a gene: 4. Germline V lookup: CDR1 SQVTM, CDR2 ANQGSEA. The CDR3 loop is CSVGGSGRYEQYF. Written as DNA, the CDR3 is TGCAGCGTTGGAGGTAGCGGGAGGTACGAGCAGTACTTC.

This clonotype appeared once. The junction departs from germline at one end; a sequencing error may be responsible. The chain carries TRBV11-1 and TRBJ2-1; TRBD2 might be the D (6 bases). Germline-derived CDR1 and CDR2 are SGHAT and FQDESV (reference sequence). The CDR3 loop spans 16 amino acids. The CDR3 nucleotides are TGTGTCAGCAGCTTAGTCGGGACTCACCTAAACGGTGAGCAGTTCTTC. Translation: CVSSLVGTHLNGEQFF.

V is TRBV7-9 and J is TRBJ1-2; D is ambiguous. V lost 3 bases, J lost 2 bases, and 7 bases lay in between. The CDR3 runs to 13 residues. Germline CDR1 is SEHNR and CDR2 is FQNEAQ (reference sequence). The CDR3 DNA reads TGTGCCAGCAGCTTTGTACAGAACTATGGCTACACCTTC. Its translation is CASSFVQNYGYTF.

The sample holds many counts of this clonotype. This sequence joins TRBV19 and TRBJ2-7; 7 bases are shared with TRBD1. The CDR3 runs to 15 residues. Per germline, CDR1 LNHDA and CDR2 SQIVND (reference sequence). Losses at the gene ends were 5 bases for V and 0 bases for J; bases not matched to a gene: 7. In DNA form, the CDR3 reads TGTGCCAGTAGTTTAAGGGGGCAGGGCTCCTACGAGCAGTACTTC. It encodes CASSLRGQGSYEQYF.